This T cell receptor (beta chain) was sequenced during a study of blood T cell repertoires in COVID-19. As for the study in general: Acute-phase and convalescent COVID-19 samples originated in the United States, Italy and Spain.

This clone has more than one count but fewer than ten. J gave up 3 bases and V 6 bases, and 1 base lay outside the gene matches. Germline lookup yields CDR1 SGHTA and CDR2 FQGNSA. The CDR3 covers 15 residues. In the original analysis: Using reference gene primer amplification, nucleated cell counts were estimated. The assay was immunoSEQ multiplex PCR, and TCRdb's table has in-frame clones only and misses some. Clonal size and the V and J genes are those of that table, whereas D and trimming came from the DNA. The data show about 88,000 clones, 90% seen once. The source of this sequence is a man between 60 and 70 years old with acute or convalescent COVID-19. The chain joins TRBV7-2 to TRBJ2-2; 13 bases match TRBD2. What was sequenced was peripheral blood. The CDR3 loop reads CASSGLAGDTGELFF. The CDR3 DNA sequence: TGTGCCAGCAGTGGACTAGCGGGGGACACCGGGGAGCTGTTTTTT.